These 31 T cell receptor beta chains share one sample of origin, sequenced in a study of control samples from healthy donors and cancer patients. This table comes from immunoSEQ multiplex PCR, and its TCRdb copy is limited to in-frame clones, with some not included. The sample holds about 22,000 clones, 83% seen once. Sequences were obtained from PBMCs. The source of these receptors is a man aged 60 to 69 with head and neck cancer.

The chain links TRBV19 to TRBJ1-1; D call uncertain. Trimming stripped 3 bases from V and 3 bases from J, with 14 bases between. This CDR3 is 15 amino acids long. The germline V gene has CDR1 LNHDA and CDR2 SQIVND (reference sequence). CDR3 sequence: CASSIPGYGDTEAFF. The CDR3 DNA is TGTGCCAGTAGTATCCCGGGGTACGGGGACACTGAAGCTTTCTTT.

This chain uses TRBV6-2 or TRBV6-3 with TRBJ2-7; D is possibly TRBD1 (6 bases). The CDR3 spans 14 residues. V was trimmed by 2 bases and J by 5 bases, leaving 13 bases between them. Germline V CDR1 and CDR2: MNHEY, SVGEGT. The CDR3 loop reads CASSYQGHTHEQYF. In DNA form, the CDR3 reads TGTGCCAGCAGTTACCAGGGGCATACACACGAGCAGTACTTC.

The chain carries TRBV6-4 and TRBJ2-1; D ambiguous. The CDR3 sequence is 15 residues long. Germline V gene data show CDR1 as MRHNA and CDR2 as SNTAGT. Between the trimmed V and J ends, which lost 4 bases and 6 bases, there was a span of 16 bases. CDR3 nucleotide sequence: TGTGCCAGCAGTGCTACTCTGGATGGACCCAATGAGCAGTTCTTC. Protein sequence: CASSATLDGPNEQFF.

In regard to this clone: Compared with germline, one end of the junction differs, possibly owing to a read error. V is TRBV6-6 and J is TRBJ2-3; D gene unclear. Germline V gene lookup returns CDR1 MNHNY and CDR2 SVGAGI (reference sequence). The CDR3 is 16 residues long. DNA for the CDR3: TGTGCCAGCAGTTACCTTTTCGAGCCAACGGCATTAGACTTTGTGTTT. Encoded protein: CASSYLFEPTALDFVF.

This rearrangement joins TRBV7-9 to TRBJ1-3; 9 bases map to TRBD1. This CDR3 region has 13 residues. Germline V gives CDR1 SEHNR, CDR2 FQNEAQ (reference sequence). Trimming removed 4 bases from V and 10 bases from J; junction bases left unmatched: 5. The CDR3 sequence: CASSWGQGGTIYF. The CDR3 DNA follows: TGTGCCAGCAGCTGGGGACAGGGAGGGACCATATATTTT.

This clone occurred once. The V gene is TRBV6-2 or TRBV6-3, the J gene TRBJ2-7; TRBD2 aligns across 9 bases. Germline CDR1 and CDR2: MNHEY and SVGEGT. V shed 5 bases, J shed 0 bases, and the junction held 5 bases outside the gene matches. This CDR3 region has 15 residues. CDR3 sequence (DNA): TGTGCCAGCAGTCCCAGCGGGAGGAGCTCCTACGAGCAGTACTTC. It translates to CASSPSGRSSYEQYF.

The chain is built from TRBV27 and TRBJ2-7, with 8 bases matching TRBD1. Germline CDR1 MNHEY, CDR2 SMNVEV (reference sequence). The CDR3 is made up of 12 amino acids. V dropped 6 bases and J dropped 4; count of bases not matched to a gene: 2. CDR3 nucleotides: TGTGCCAGCAGGAGGACAGGGTACGAGCAGTACTTC. Translating gives CASRRTGYEQYF.

The rearrangement uses TRBV6-4 and TRBJ1-1; D ambiguous. V lost 4 bases and J lost 3, with 12 bases in between. CDR1 is MRHNA and CDR2 is SNTAGT in the germline V gene. The CDR3 loop spans 14 amino acids. The CDR3 nucleotides are TGTGCCAGCAGTGTAAGTGGAGAGGACACTGAAGCTTTCTTT. Translated, it gives CASSVSGEDTEAFF.

This rearrangement joins TRBV4-3 to TRBJ1-2; 8 positions match TRBD1. Trimming cost V 1 base and J 5 bases; bases outside gene matches: 6. Looked up from germline, CDR1 is LGHNA and CDR2 is YSLEER. The CDR3 sequence is 15 residues long. The CDR3 sequence: CASSQAVQGDYGYTF. DNA for the CDR3: TGCGCCAGCAGCCAAGCGGTACAGGGGGATTATGGCTACACCTTC.

This clone was seen only a few times. This chain uses TRBV19 with TRBJ2-6; D is unresolved. Trimming pared 7 bases from V and 0 bases from J, leaving 7 bases between. From germline, CDR1 is LNHDA and CDR2 SQIVND (reference sequence). The CDR3 runs to 14 residues. The CDR3 spells CASIPPSGANVLTF. In DNA form, the CDR3 reads TGTGCCAGTATCCCGCCCTCTGGGGCCAACGTCCTGACTTTC.

The chain links TRBV15 to TRBJ2-1; D gene uncertain. The CDR3 totals 14 residues. V was cut by 4 bases and J by 1 base, with 8 bases left in between. Germline CDR1 reads LNHNV; CDR2 reads YYDKDF (reference sequence). CDR3 nucleotide sequence: TGTGCCACCAGCAAGGCGTCGTCCTACAATGAGCAGTTCTTC. Amino acid sequence: CATSKASSYNEQFF.

The gene calls are TRBV5-6 and TRBJ1-1; D is possibly TRBD1 (5 bases). The CDR3 is 13 residues long. The V gene's germline CDR1 is SGHDT and CDR2 YYEEEE. V lost 4 bases and J 8 bases, leaving 15 bases between the germline ends. In nucleotides, the CDR3 is TGTGCCAGCAGCCTGGTGGGTAGGGGCGAAGCTTTCTTT. It yields the protein CASSLVGRGEAFF.

The V and J genes are TRBV9 and TRBJ1-1; no clear D. CDR1 is SGDLS, CDR2 YYNGEE, per germline. V shed 1 base and J shed 1 base, with 8 bases lying between them. CDR3 size: 14 residues. CDR3 in amino acids: CASSVFVSNTEAFF. The CDR3 DNA sequence: TGTGCCAGCAGCGTATTTGTTTCGAACACTGAAGCTTTCTTT.

V and J are TRBV5-1 and TRBJ1-1, with a weak D call TRBD1 (5 bases). The CDR3 has 15 amino acids. V lost 6 bases and J 4 bases, leaving 19 bases between the germline ends. CDR1 and CDR2 (germline): SGHRS, YFSETQ. The DNA of the CDR3 is TGCGCCAGCACCAGAGAGGGGAGTGGGGGCACTGAAGCTTTCTTT. Translating it yields CASTREGSGGTEAFF.

The CDR3: CASRMDPDYNQPQHF. The DNA for the CDR3 is TGCGCCAGCAGGATGGACCCGGATTACAATCAGCCCCAGCATTTT. The V and J genes are TRBV5-1 and TRBJ1-5; D is undetermined. Germline-derived CDR1 and CDR2 are SGHRS and YFSETQ. V dropped 5 bases and J dropped 3 bases, with 15 bases sitting between them. The CDR3 loop spans 15 amino acids.

The V and J genes are TRBV5-1 and TRBJ1-1, with D possibly being TRBD1 (5 bases). V was trimmed by 6 bases and J by 1 base, leaving 13 bases between them. This CDR3 is 14 amino acids long. Looked up from germline, CDR1 is SGHRS and CDR2 is YFSETQ. CDR3 region: CASTRGRQNTEAFF. The CDR3 DNA sequence: TGCGCCAGCACCCGGGGCAGGCAGAACACTGAAGCTTTCTTT.

This rearrangement joins TRBV6-1 to TRBJ1-5; D is unresolved. Germline-derived CDR1 and CDR2 are MNHNS and SASEGT. The CDR3 spans 13 residues. V lost 1 base and J 4 bases, leaving 5 bases between the germline ends. This CDR3 is CASSEGGNQPQHF. CDR3 nucleotide sequence: TGTGCCAGCAGTGAAGGTGGGAATCAGCCCCAGCATTTT.

The chain couples TRBV3-1 (or the pseudogene TRBV3-2) to TRBJ2-7; no definite D call. Germline-derived CDR1 and CDR2 are LGHDT and YNNKEL (reference sequence). The V gene lost 0 bases and the J gene lost 4 bases, with 4 bases spanning the gap. The CDR3 spans 12 residues. The DNA for the CDR3 is TGTGCCAGCAGCCAAGATACGTACGAGCAGTACTTC. Translation: CASSQDTYEQYF.

The chain joins TRBV4-1 to TRBJ2-7; tentatively, D is TRBD1 or TRBD2 (5 bases each). CDR3 length: 15 residues. Germline V gives CDR1 MGHRA, CDR2 YSYEKL. Deletions cut 1 base from V and 3 bases from J, with 13 bases between. This chain's CDR3 is CASSQATGTFYEQYF. In DNA form, the CDR3 reads TGCGCCAGCAGCCAAGCCACGGGGACCTTCTACGAGCAGTACTTC.

The rearrangement uses TRBV5-6 and TRBJ1-5; no reliable D call. The CDR3 totals 13 residues. V was shortened by 0 bases and J by 7 bases, with 8 bases between the two germline ends. Per germline, CDR1 SGHDT and CDR2 YYEEEE. In DNA, the CDR3 is TGTGCCAGCAGCTTGGCAACCGGACAGCCCCAGCATTTT. Encoded protein: CASSLATGQPQHF.

J is TRBJ2-7 and V is TRBV29-1, with a weak D call TRBD2 (5 bases). This CDR3 comprises 11 residues. CDR1 is SQVTM and CDR2 is ANQGSEA in the germline V gene. The ends were cut back, 2 bases at V and 4 bases at J, with 6 bases in the middle. CDR3 bases: TGCAGCGTTGAACGGGGATACGAGCAGTACTTC. This codes for CSVERGYEQYF.

The chain couples TRBV28 to TRBJ2-3; tentatively, D is TRBD1 or TRBD2 (5 bases each). CDR3 length equals 17 residues. Germline V gives CDR1 MDHEN, CDR2 SYDVKM. The V gene lost 8 bases and the J gene lost 1 base, with 22 bases spanning the gap. For the CDR3, the DNA is TGTGCCAGCCCACCCCGGGACGCCACGCGTGGCACAGATACGCAGTATTTT. It specifies CASPPRDATRGTDTQYF. Full variable domain (remainder filled in from reference TRBV28 and TRBJ2-3): DVKVTQSSRYLVKRTGEKVFLECVQDMDHENMFWYRQDPGLGLRLIYFSYDVKMKEKGDIPEGYSVSREKKERFSLILESASTNQTSMYLCASPPRDATRGTDTQYFGPGTRLTVL.

The chain links TRBV28 to TRBJ2-7, with 8 positions matching TRBD1. V lost 2 bases to trimming and J lost 6 bases; unmatched junction nucleotides: 0. Per the germline V gene, CDR1 is MDHEN and CDR2 is SYDVKM. The CDR3 runs 12 residues. The CDR3 loop reads CASSLTGGEQYF. DNA of the CDR3: TGTGCCAGCAGTTTAACAGGGGGCGAGCAGTACTTC.

The chain recombines TRBV6-1 with TRBJ1-1; D not resolved. The CDR3 totals 14 residues. In germline, CDR1 is MNHNS, CDR2 SASEGT. Trimming left V 0 bases short and J 7 bases short, with 12 bases between. The CDR3 bases are TGTGCCAGCAGTGAAGCGCTTCAGTCTTTTGAAGCTTTCTTT. Encoded protein: CASSEALQSFEAFF.

The chain employs TRBV19 and TRBJ1-1; TRBD1 aligns across 9 bases. From germline, CDR1 is LNHDA and CDR2 SQIVND (reference sequence). J was trimmed by 5 bases and V by 5 bases; bases with no gene match: 12. The CDR3 totals 16 residues. CDR3 sequence (DNA): TGTGCCAGTAGTCCGAGGACAGGGGAACGGAGTACTGAAGCTTTCTTT. Residues: CASSPRTGERSTEAFF. The entire variable domain, with the rest obtained from reference TRBV19 and TRBJ1-1, is as follows: DGGITQSPKYLFRKEGQNVTLSCEQNLNHDAMYWYRQDPGQGLRLIYYSQIVNDFQKGDIAEGYSVSREKKESFPLTVTSAQKNPTAFYLCASSPRTGERSTEAFFGQGTRLTVV.

The chain uses TRBV13 and TRBJ1-1, with D perhaps matching TRBD1 (5 bases). The CDR3 extends over 14 amino acids. The germline V and J ends were trimmed by 6 bases and 9 bases, with 20 bases remaining between them. Germline loops: CDR1 PRHDT, CDR2 FYEKMQ (reference sequence). In DNA, the CDR3 is TGTGCCAGCAGTAAGGTGTTGGGGCACCCCCAAGCTTTCTTT. This gives the protein CASSKVLGHPQAFF.

This chain joins TRBV6-6 and TRBJ1-5, with D possibly TRBD1 on 5 matching bases. The ends were cut back, 8 bases at V and 2 bases at J, with 13 bases in the middle. The CDR3 runs to 14 residues. Germline CDR1 MNHNY, CDR2 SVGAGI (reference sequence). The CDR3 here is CASCQGWGNQPQHF. For the CDR3, the DNA is TGTGCCAGCTGTCAGGGTTGGGGCAATCAGCCCCAGCATTTT.

J is TRBJ2-7 and V is TRBV5-1, with 7 bases identical to TRBD1. Per the germline V gene, CDR1 is SGHRS and CDR2 is YFSETQ. This CDR3 is 12 amino acids long. J gave up 2 bases and V 4 bases, and 0 bases lay outside the gene matches. CDR3 sequence: CASSQGAYEQYF. CDR3 DNA sequence: TGCGCCAGCAGCCAGGGGGCCTACGAGCAGTACTTC.

CDR3 nucleotide sequence: TGTGCCAGTAGTGGGGCGCGAAACACTGAAGCTTTCTTT. Its translation: CASSGARNTEAFF. The chain couples TRBV19 to TRBJ1-1, with TRBD1 as a possible D gene (5 bases). The CDR3 length is 13 residues. V was shortened by 5 bases and J by 2 bases, with 9 bases between the two germline ends. From germline, CDR1 is LNHDA and CDR2 SQIVND (reference sequence).

The chain carries TRBV10-3 and TRBJ1-1, with 7 positions matching TRBD1. The V and J ends lost 7 bases and 1 base, in that order; junction bases with no gene match: 3. The CDR3 spans 13 residues. Germline V gene data show CDR1 as ENHRY and CDR2 as SYGVKD. CDR3 coding DNA: TGTGCCATCATGGGGACAGAGAACACTGAAGCTTTCTTT. It yields the protein CAIMGTENTEAFF.

The chain is built from TRBV5-1 and TRBJ1-4; TRBD1 matches 10 bases. The CDR3 is made up of 16 amino acids. Germline trimming cut 4 bases from V and 0 bases from J; bases unmatched to any gene: 3. Looked up from germline, CDR1 is SGHRS and CDR2 is YFSETQ. CDR3 DNA sequence: TGCGCCAGCAGCCATGGACAGGGGGCAACTAATGAAAAACTGTTTTTT. Amino acid sequence: CASSHGQGATNEKLFF.